This record concerns one TCR beta chain sequence. The source of the sample is a study of CD8+CD57+ T cells in acquired aplastic anemia. By flow cytometry, patients selected for sequencing had shown an expansion of CD8+CD57+ cells. In germline, CDR1 is ENHRY, CDR2 SYGVKD. This CDR3 is built from 14 residues. CDR3 and TCR beta VDJ profiling relied on genomic DNA as the template. TCRdb called the reads again in MiXCR, with one record for every CDR3 protein. The sample has approximately 170,000 distinct CDR3 sequences, roughly 50% seen once. The receptor was derived from a human donor with aplastic anemia. The chain is built from TRBV10-3 and TRBJ2-7; 8 bases are shared with TRBD1. The sequencing input was sorted CD4+, CD8+, or CD8+CD57+ T cells (not recorded which) from PBMCs. The CDR3 sequence: CATSVTGQDYEQYV. The CDR3 DNA follows: TGTGCCACCAGTGTGACGGGACAGGACTACGAGCAGTACGTC.